One and the same sample provided the 7 T cell receptor beta chains below, sequenced in a study of T cell repertoires in cytomegalovirus infection. Using its own MiXCR run on the reads, TCRdb lists one record per CDR3 protein. The table records about 680,000 distinct CDR3 sequences, roughly a quarter of them present only once. Sequenced sample: CD8+ T cells from PBMCs. The source of these receptors is a human donor in good health (CMV status not recorded). Some clones in this sample may be carry-over from other donors' samples.

Only a few counts were recorded for this clonotype. V usage is TRBV7-9 and J usage is TRBJ2-3; D tentatively fits TRBD1 or TRBD2 (5 bases each). Per germline, CDR1 SEHNR and CDR2 FQNEAQ (reference sequence). There are 15 residues in the CDR3. Trimming cost V 4 bases and J 6 bases, with 17 bases left between them. CDR3 coding DNA: TGTGCCAGCAGCTCCCGGGACCTCCGAGTGGATACGCAGTATTTT. Protein: CASSSRDLRVDTQYF.

Concerning this clonotype: One base away lies a much larger clone, so this may be a sequencing read error. This sequence joins TRBV7-9 and TRBJ2-3, with 7 bases fitting TRBD1. The length of the CDR3 is 15 residues. The germline gives CDR1 SEHNR, CDR2 FQNEAQ (reference sequence). Losses at the gene ends were 6 bases for V and 0 bases for J; bases not matched to a gene: 6. The CDR3 sequence is CASRQTGYSTDTQYF. As DNA, the CDR3 is TGTGCCAGCAGACAGACAGGGTACAGCACAGATACGCAGTATTTT. The full variable domain, rest sourced from reference TRBV7-9 and TRBJ2-3, is DTGVSQNPRHKITKRGQNVTFRCDPISEHNRLYWYRQTLGQGPEFLTYFQNEAQLEKSRLLSDRFSAERPKGSFSTLEIQRTEQGDSAMYLCASRQTGYSTDTQYFGPGTRLTVL.

This clonotype has a count of ten or more. V and J are TRBV7-9 and TRBJ2-5; 8 bases map to TRBD2. This CDR3 is built from 15 residues. CDR1 is SEHNR and CDR2 is FQNEAQ in the germline V gene (reference sequence). V was clipped by 2 bases and J by 4 bases; unmatched bases: 6. This CDR3 is CASSLLGLGRETQYF. As DNA, the CDR3 is TGTGCCAGCAGCTTACTGGGACTAGGGAGAGAGACCCAGTACTTC. The whole variable domain, remainder taken from reference TRBV7-9 and TRBJ2-5, is DTGVSQNPRHKITKRGQNVTFRCDPISEHNRLYWYRQTLGQGPEFLTYFQNEAQLEKSRLLSDRFSAERPKGSFSTLEIQRTEQGDSAMYLCASSLLGLGRETQYFGPGTRLLVL.

The J gene is TRBJ2-5, the V gene TRBV20-1; 9 bases are a match to TRBD1. Trimming took 5 bases from V and 5 from J; bases not matched to a gene: 6. CDR3 length: 13 residues. Germline CDR1 reads DFQATT; CDR2 reads SNEGSKA (reference sequence). The CDR3 region is CSAPDRGTETQYF. CDR3 in DNA: TGCAGTGCTCCCGACAGGGGGACGGAGACCCAGTACTTC.

This clonotype was seen repeatedly, ten times or more. This chain links TRBV11-2 with TRBJ2-5; 10 positions agree with TRBD1. J was trimmed by 0 bases and V by 5 bases; bases with no gene match: 3. Germline CDR1 reads SGHAT; CDR2 reads FQNNGV. The length of the CDR3 is 15 residues. CDR3: CASSIGQGDQETQYF. The CDR3 coding sequence is TGTGCCAGCAGCATTGGACAGGGGGACCAAGAGACCCAGTACTTC.

The chain couples TRBV20-1 to TRBJ2-2, with a weak D call TRBD2 (6 bases). Trimming cost V 6 bases and J 6 bases, with 17 bases left between them. Per the germline V gene, CDR1 is DFQATT and CDR2 is SNEGSKA (reference sequence). This CDR3 spans 14 amino acids. For the CDR3, the DNA is TGCAGTGCAATCCGGGACGGGAGACCCGGGGAGCTGTTTTTT. This sequence encodes CSAIRDGRPGELFF.

In the case of this clonotype: A read error may be the cause here, since a much bigger clone is one base away. The V gene is TRBV7-4, the J gene TRBJ2-3; possible D gene TRBD1, 5 bases. V lost 1 base to trimming and J lost 4 bases, with 12 bases between them. This CDR3 contains 15 residues. Germline-derived CDR1 and CDR2 are SGHVT and SQSDAQ. The DNA for the CDR3 is TGTGCCAGCAGCTTAGAAGGGGAATGGGCAGATACGCAGTATTTT. Amino acid sequence: CASSLEGEWADTQYF.